A selection of T cell receptor beta chains follows, all from one sample in a study of cytomegalovirus exposure and HLA in healthy donors. Sequencing was performed with immunoSEQ multiplex PCR; in TCRdb, only in-frame clones are kept and a portion is missing. The table includes under 200,000 clones, 9.5% to 15% detected once. The sequenced sample was PBMCs. These receptors originate from a man aged 50 to 59 in good health and CMV-seropositive. CDR3s include the opening cysteine and the closing phenylalanine or tryptophan. Each record gives: J gene, V gene, clone size, D gene, CDR3 protein, CDR3 DNA. A D gene is named only where the DNA matches it firmly. Clone size is shown for a subset of rows, as once, few, many or a class of expanded clone.

J gene: TRBJ1-5; V gene: TRBV27; clone size: -; D gene: TRBD1; CDR3 protein: CASSLGTGGGQPQHF; CDR3 DNA: TGTGCCAGCAGTTTAGGGACAGGGGGCGGTCAGCCCCAGCATTTT
J gene: TRBJ2-5; V gene: TRBV5-1; clone size: few; D gene: TRBD2; CDR3 protein: CASSLANGGGVETQYF; CDR3 DNA: TGCGCCAGCAGCTTGGCCAACGGGGGGGGCGTGGAGACCCAGTACTTC
J gene: TRBJ2-5; V gene: TRBV9; clone size: -; D gene: -; CDR3 protein: CASSPRLKTGQETQYF; CDR3 DNA: TGTGCCAGCAGCCCACGTCTAAAGACGGGTCAAGAGACCCAGTACTTC
J gene: TRBJ1-1; V gene: TRBV2; clone size: few; D gene: TRBD1; CDR3 protein: CAGQGSSAEAFF; CDR3 DNA: TGTGCCGGACAGGGTTCCTCGGCTGAAGCTTTCTTT
J gene: TRBJ1-1; V gene: TRBV5-1; clone size: few; D gene: -; CDR3 protein: CASSWGGTDTEAFF; CDR3 DNA: TGCGCCAGCAGCTGGGGAGGGACGGACACTGAAGCTTTCTTT
J gene: TRBJ1-5; V gene: TRBV4-3; clone size: -; D gene: -; CDR3 protein: CASSQDPQGGSNQPQHF; CDR3 DNA: TGCGCCAGCAGCCAAGACCCACAGGGAGGGAGCAATCAGCCCCAGCATTTT
J gene: TRBJ1-2; V gene: TRBV5-1; clone size: -; D gene: TRBD1; CDR3 protein: CASSPGQDYGYTF; CDR3 DNA: TGCGCCAGCAGCCCCGGACAGGACTATGGCTACACCTTC
J gene: TRBJ2-1; V gene: TRBV7-9; clone size: few; D gene: TRBD1; CDR3 protein: CASTHRTGGTEQFF; CDR3 DNA: TGTGCCAGCACCCATCGGACAGGGGGAACTGAGCAGTTCTTC
J gene: TRBJ1-2; V gene: TRBV28; clone size: few; D gene: TRBD1; CDR3 protein: CASREPGQGFGYTF; CDR3 DNA: TGTGCCAGCAGAGAGCCGGGACAGGGTTTCGGCTACACCTTC
J gene: TRBJ2-3; V gene: TRBV7-7; clone size: -; D gene: TRBD2; CDR3 protein: CASSLGAGDTQYF; CDR3 DNA: TGTGCTAGCAGCTTAGGAGCGGGGGATACGCAGTATTTT
J gene: TRBJ1-6; V gene: TRBV9; clone size: -; D gene: -; CDR3 protein: CASSVEAGYHSPLHF; CDR3 DNA: TGTGCCAGCAGCGTAGAAGCGGGCTACCATTCACCCCTCCACTTT
J gene: TRBJ2-3; V gene: TRBV10-3; clone size: once; D gene: -; CDR3 protein: CAISESIGVPTDTQYF; CDR3 DNA: TGTGCCATCAGTGAGTCGATAGGGGTGCCCACAGATACGCAGTATTTT
J gene: TRBJ2-7; V gene: TRBV4-1; clone size: -; D gene: TRBD2; CDR3 protein: CASSHGLGLALDEQYF; CDR3 DNA: TGCGCCAGCAGCCATGGATTGGGACTAGCCCTTGACGAGCAGTACTTC
J gene: TRBJ1-3; V gene: TRBV5-1; clone size: few; D gene: -; CDR3 protein: CASSLAPDGGNTIYF; CDR3 DNA: TGCGCCAGCAGCTTGGCCCCGGACGGCGGGAACACCATATATTTT
J gene: TRBJ1-5; V gene: TRBV14; clone size: -; D gene: -; CDR3 protein: CASSAQLQGNQPQHF; CDR3 DNA: TGTGCCAGCAGCGCCCAGCTACAGGGAAATCAGCCCCAGCATTTT
J gene: TRBJ1-5; V gene: TRBV2; clone size: -; D gene: TRBD1; CDR3 protein: CASKWDSRSNQPQHF; CDR3 DNA: TGTGCCAGCAAGTGGGACAGTCGTAGCAATCAGCCCCAGCATTTT
J gene: TRBJ2-4; V gene: TRBV12-5; clone size: few; D gene: -; CDR3 protein: CASGSGHAKNIQYF; CDR3 DNA: TGTGCTAGTGGCTCCGGACATGCCAAAAACATTCAGTACTTC
J gene: TRBJ2-5; V gene: TRBV27; clone size: -; D gene: TRBD1; CDR3 protein: CASSLGQGFWETQYF; CDR3 DNA: TGTGCCAGCAGTTTGGGACAGGGCTTTTGGGAGACCCAGTACTTC
J gene: TRBJ1-1; V gene: TRBV19; clone size: few; D gene: -; CDR3 protein: CASSRTGIEAFF; CDR3 DNA: TGTGCCAGTAGTCGAACAGGGATTGAAGCTTTCTTT
J gene: TRBJ2-1; V gene: TRBV9; clone size: few; D gene: -; CDR3 protein: CASSVLLNGAEQFF; CDR3 DNA: TGTGCCAGCAGCGTTCTCTTGAATGGAGCCGAGCAGTTCTTC
J gene: TRBJ2-1; V gene: TRBV13; clone size: few; D gene: TRBD1; CDR3 protein: CASSPGQGVNEQFF; CDR3 DNA: TGTGCCAGCAGCCCCGGACAGGGGGTCAATGAGCAGTTCTTC
J gene: TRBJ2-1; V gene: TRBV30; clone size: few; D gene: TRBD1; CDR3 protein: CAWSLAWDRRYNEQFF; CDR3 DNA: TGTGCCTGGAGCCTAGCTTGGGACAGGAGATACAATGAGCAGTTCTTC
J gene: TRBJ1-2; V gene: TRBV27; clone size: -; D gene: TRBD1; CDR3 protein: CASSLFRGQGNGYTF; CDR3 DNA: TGTGCCAGCAGTTTATTCAGGGGGCAGGGAAATGGCTACACCTTC
J gene: TRBJ1-2; V gene: TRBV18; clone size: few; D gene: TRBD1; CDR3 protein: CASSPDRGEGYGYTF; CDR3 DNA: TGTGCCAGCTCACCTGACAGGGGAGAGGGCTATGGCTACACCTTC
J gene: TRBJ2-5; V gene: TRBV11-2; clone size: -; D gene: -; CDR3 protein: CASSLPWSGRETQYF; CDR3 DNA: TGTGCCAGCAGCTTACCCTGGAGTGGCCGGGAGACCCAGTACTTC
J gene: TRBJ2-7; V gene: TRBV5-1; clone size: -; D gene: TRBD1; CDR3 protein: CASSFALGQGLGEQYF; CDR3 DNA: TGCGCCAGCAGCTTCGCCCTGGGACAGGGGCTCGGAGAGCAGTACTTC
J gene: TRBJ2-3; V gene: TRBV7-9; clone size: few; D gene: -; CDR3 protein: CASSLEQDLSTDTQYF; CDR3 DNA: TGTGCCAGCAGCTTAGAACAGGACCTAAGCACAGATACGCAGTATTTT
J gene: TRBJ2-1; V gene: TRBV7-2; clone size: -; D gene: TRBD2; CDR3 protein: CASSAGGHYSEQFF; CDR3 DNA: TGTGCCAGCAGCGCGGGGGGACATTATAGTGAGCAGTTCTTC
J gene: TRBJ1-6; V gene: TRBV5-6; clone size: -; D gene: TRBD1; CDR3 protein: CASSLTGDNSPLHF; CDR3 DNA: TGTGCCAGCAGCCTAACAGGGGATAATTCACCCCTCCACTTT
J gene: TRBJ2-7; V gene: TRBV30; clone size: few; D gene: -; CDR3 protein: CAWRRTYEQYF; CDR3 DNA: TGTGCCTGGAGGCGTACCTACGAGCAGTACTTC
J gene: TRBJ1-5; V gene: TRBV28; clone size: few; D gene: TRBD1; CDR3 protein: CASSSPRPGQGNQPQHF; CDR3 DNA: TGTGCCAGCAGTTCGCCTCGACCGGGACAGGGGAATCAGCCCCAGCATTTT
J gene: TRBJ1-1; V gene: TRBV29-1; clone size: -; D gene: -; CDR3 protein: CSVDLGALWTEAFF; CDR3 DNA: TGCAGCGTTGATCTGGGGGCTCTATGGACTGAAGCTTTCTTT
J gene: TRBJ1-4; V gene: TRBV19; clone size: few; D gene: TRBD1; CDR3 protein: CASSERGTGSEKLFF; CDR3 DNA: TGTGCCAGTAGTGAAAGAGGGACAGGCAGTGAAAAACTGTTTTTT
J gene: TRBJ1-2; V gene: TRBV6-1; clone size: -; D gene: -; CDR3 protein: CASRVTRLESYGYTF; CDR3 DNA: TGTGCCAGCAGGGTTACTAGACTCGAAAGTTATGGCTACACCTTC
J gene: TRBJ2-3; V gene: TRBV5-1; clone size: -; D gene: TRBD2; CDR3 protein: CASSLEVAGGRGDTQYF; CDR3 DNA: TGCGCCAGCAGCTTGGAGGTAGCGGGGGGCCGAGGAGATACGCAGTATTTT
J gene: TRBJ2-7; V gene: TRBV7-9; clone size: -; D gene: TRBD2; CDR3 protein: CASSFPGLVSSEQYF; CDR3 DNA: TGTGCCAGCAGCTTTCCGGGACTAGTGTCATCCGAGCAGTACTTC
J gene: TRBJ1-2; V gene: TRBV4-3; clone size: -; D gene: TRBD1; CDR3 protein: CASSLGQGEYGYTF; CDR3 DNA: TGCGCCAGCAGCCTTGGACAGGGGGAGTATGGCTACACCTTC
J gene: TRBJ2-2; V gene: TRBV6-5; clone size: few; D gene: -; CDR3 protein: CASSRGTGELFF; CDR3 DNA: TGTGCCAGCAGTCGGGGGACCGGGGAGCTGTTTTTT
J gene: TRBJ2-3; V gene: TRBV9; clone size: -; D gene: TRBD2; CDR3 protein: CASSVGLADTDTQYF; CDR3 DNA: TGTGCCAGCAGCGTAGGACTAGCCGACACAGATACGCAGTATTTT
J gene: TRBJ2-3; V gene: TRBV5-6; clone size: -; D gene: -; CDR3 protein: CASSPVDSGTDTQYF; CDR3 DNA: TGTGCCAGCAGCCCGGTGGACTCCGGCACAGATACGCAGTATTTT
J gene: TRBJ1-6; V gene: TRBV7-8; clone size: -; D gene: -; CDR3 protein: CASSFRGQGDSPLHF; CDR3 DNA: TGTGCCAGCAGCTTCAGGGGACAAGGGGATTCACCCCTCCACTTT
J gene: TRBJ2-7; V gene: TRBV5-8; clone size: -; D gene: -; CDR3 protein: CASSRRSGSTYEQYF; CDR3 DNA: TGTGCCAGCAGCCGACGTTCAGGGTCCACCTACGAGCAGTACTTC
J gene: TRBJ1-2; V gene: TRBV19; clone size: -; D gene: TRBD1; CDR3 protein: CASSVQKRTGGRNGYTF; CDR3 DNA: TGTGCCAGTAGTGTCCAAAAGAGGACAGGGGGAAGGAATGGCTACACCTTC
J gene: TRBJ2-1; V gene: TRBV5-1; clone size: few; D gene: -; CDR3 protein: CASSLKIQLGGALNEQFF; CDR3 DNA: TGCGCCAGCAGCTTAAAGATCCAGCTGGGGGGGGCCCTCAATGAGCAGTTCTTC
J gene: TRBJ1-2; V gene: TRBV5-4; clone size: -; D gene: TRBD1; CDR3 protein: CASSGTGTGAYGYTF; CDR3 DNA: TGTGCCAGCAGCGGAACCGGGACAGGGGCCTATGGCTACACCTTC
J gene: TRBJ1-4; V gene: TRBV27; clone size: few; D gene: TRBD1; CDR3 protein: CASSSGGAIGQGAIKLFF; CDR3 DNA: TGTGCCAGCAGTTCAGGGGGGGCAATCGGACAGGGGGCAATCAAACTGTTTTTT
J gene: TRBJ2-2; V gene: TRBV19; clone size: -; D gene: -; CDR3 protein: CASSRKQGTGELFF; CDR3 DNA: TGTGCCAGTAGTAGAAAACAGGGCACCGGGGAGCTGTTTTTT
J gene: TRBJ2-2; V gene: TRBV11-3; clone size: -; D gene: TRBD1; CDR3 protein: CASSSGQGNTGELFF; CDR3 DNA: TGTGCCAGCAGCTCGGGACAGGGGAACACCGGGGAGCTGTTTTTT
J gene: TRBJ1-5; V gene: TRBV19; clone size: -; D gene: -; CDR3 protein: CASSVPGGPQHF; CDR3 DNA: TGTGCCAGTAGTGTTCCGGGTGGGCCCCAGCATTTT
J gene: TRBJ2-2; V gene: TRBV5-4; clone size: -; D gene: -; CDR3 protein: CASSYGGTGHTGELFF; CDR3 DNA: TGTGCCAGCAGCTATGGGGGCACGGGGCACACCGGGGAGCTGTTTTTT
J gene: TRBJ1-1; V gene: TRBV11-1; clone size: few; D gene: TRBD1; CDR3 protein: CASSLVPGQSEAFF; CDR3 DNA: TGTGCCAGCAGCTTAGTTCCGGGACAGTCTGAAGCTTTCTTT
J gene: TRBJ1-4; V gene: TRBV6-5; clone size: few; D gene: TRBD1; CDR3 protein: CASRRQGIEKLFF; CDR3 DNA: TGTGCCAGCAGACGACAGGGAATTGAAAAACTGTTTTTT
J gene: TRBJ2-3; V gene: TRBV5-4; clone size: few; D gene: -; CDR3 protein: CASSPEAADTQYF; CDR3 DNA: TGTGCCAGCAGCCCGGAGGCGGCAGATACGCAGTATTTT
J gene: TRBJ2-7; V gene: TRBV30; clone size: few; D gene: TRBD1; CDR3 protein: CAWSGRVTLWGQGRSYEQYF; CDR3 DNA: TGTGCCTGGAGCGGGAGGGTAACATTGTGGGGACAGGGGAGGTCCTACGAGCAGTACTTC
J gene: TRBJ1-2; V gene: TRBV6-1; clone size: -; D gene: -; CDR3 protein: CASSEGGLDGYTF; CDR3 DNA: TGTGCCAGCAGTGAAGGGGGACTGGATGGCTACACCTTC
J gene: TRBJ1-5; V gene: TRBV30; clone size: few; D gene: -; CDR3 protein: CAWSDSYQPQHF; CDR3 DNA: TGTGCCTGGAGTGACAGTTATCAGCCCCAGCATTTT
J gene: TRBJ1-1; V gene: TRBV6-5; clone size: -; D gene: TRBD1; CDR3 protein: CASSYSRPGGNTEAFF; CDR3 DNA: TGTGCCAGCAGTTACTCGAGGCCAGGGGGGAACACTGAAGCTTTCTTT
J gene: TRBJ1-5; V gene: TRBV2; clone size: many; D gene: TRBD1; CDR3 protein: CASSALWDRGDQPQHF; CDR3 DNA: TGTGCCAGCAGTGCCCTCTGGGACAGGGGAGATCAGCCCCAGCATTTT
J gene: TRBJ1-5; V gene: TRBV7-2; clone size: few; D gene: -; CDR3 protein: CASSLSGSQPQHF; CDR3 DNA: TGTGCCAGCAGCTTATCAGGTAGTCAGCCCCAGCATTTT